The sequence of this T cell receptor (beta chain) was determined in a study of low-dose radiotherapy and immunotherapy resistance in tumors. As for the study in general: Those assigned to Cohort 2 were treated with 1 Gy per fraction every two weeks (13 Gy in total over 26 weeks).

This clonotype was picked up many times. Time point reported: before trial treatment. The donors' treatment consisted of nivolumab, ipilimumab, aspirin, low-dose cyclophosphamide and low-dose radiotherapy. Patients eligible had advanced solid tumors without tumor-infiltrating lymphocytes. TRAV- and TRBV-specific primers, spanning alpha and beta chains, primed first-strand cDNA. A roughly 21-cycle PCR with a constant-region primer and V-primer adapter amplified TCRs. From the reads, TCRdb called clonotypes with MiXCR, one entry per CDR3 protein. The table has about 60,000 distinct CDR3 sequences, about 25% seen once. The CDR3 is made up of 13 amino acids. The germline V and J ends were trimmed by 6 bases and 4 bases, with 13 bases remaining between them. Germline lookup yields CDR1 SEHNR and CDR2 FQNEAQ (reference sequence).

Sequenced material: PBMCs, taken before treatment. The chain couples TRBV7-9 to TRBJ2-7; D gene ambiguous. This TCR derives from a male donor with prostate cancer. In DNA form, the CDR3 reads TGTGCCAGCAGAACCGTAAGGGTTTACGAGCAGTACTTC. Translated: CASRTVRVYEQYF.